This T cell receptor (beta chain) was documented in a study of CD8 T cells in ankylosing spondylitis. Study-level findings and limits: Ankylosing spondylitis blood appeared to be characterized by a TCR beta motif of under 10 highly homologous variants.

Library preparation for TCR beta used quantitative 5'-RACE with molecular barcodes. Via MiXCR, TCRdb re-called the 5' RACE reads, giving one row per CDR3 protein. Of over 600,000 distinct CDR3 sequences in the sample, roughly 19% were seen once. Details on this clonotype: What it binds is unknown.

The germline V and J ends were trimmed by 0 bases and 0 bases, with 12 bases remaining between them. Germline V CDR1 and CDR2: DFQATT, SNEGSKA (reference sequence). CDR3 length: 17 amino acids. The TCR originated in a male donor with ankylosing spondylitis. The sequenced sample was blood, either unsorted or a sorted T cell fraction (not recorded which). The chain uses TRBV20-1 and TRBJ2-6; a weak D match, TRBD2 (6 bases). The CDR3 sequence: CSARDVWGDSGANVLTF. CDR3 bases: TGCAGTGCTAGAGATGTCTGGGGGGACTCTGGGGCCAACGTCCTGACTTTC.